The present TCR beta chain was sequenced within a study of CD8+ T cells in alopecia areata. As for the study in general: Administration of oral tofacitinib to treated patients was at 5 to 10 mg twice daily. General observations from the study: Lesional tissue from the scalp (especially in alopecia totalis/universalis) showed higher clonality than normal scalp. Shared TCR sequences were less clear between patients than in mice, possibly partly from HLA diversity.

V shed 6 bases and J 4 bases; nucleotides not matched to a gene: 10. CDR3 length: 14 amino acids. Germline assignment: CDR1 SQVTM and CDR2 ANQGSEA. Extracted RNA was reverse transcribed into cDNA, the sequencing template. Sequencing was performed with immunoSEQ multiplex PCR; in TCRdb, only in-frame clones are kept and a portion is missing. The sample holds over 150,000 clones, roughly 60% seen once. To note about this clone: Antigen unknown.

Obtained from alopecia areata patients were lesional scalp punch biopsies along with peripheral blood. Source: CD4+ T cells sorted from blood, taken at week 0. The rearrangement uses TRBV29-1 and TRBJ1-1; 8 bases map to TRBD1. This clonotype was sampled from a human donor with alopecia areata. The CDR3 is CSVNAQGGTTEAFF. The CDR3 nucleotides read TGCAGCGTCAACGCACAGGGGGGTACCACTGAAGCTTTCTTT.